This T cell receptor (beta chain) appears in the sequencing data of a study of cytomegalovirus exposure and HLA in healthy donors. With respect to this clone: The antigen is undetermined.

Trimming took off 3 bases at V and 4 bases at J, with 16 bases between the two ends. Germline values: CDR1 GTSNPN, CDR2 SVGIG (reference sequence). The CDR3 is 14 residues long. The PCR employed 60 Vbeta primers together with 13 Jbeta primers. This table comes from immunoSEQ multiplex PCR, and its TCRdb copy is limited to in-frame clones, with some not included. The sample has about 160,000 clones, roughly 85% seen once. General observations from the study: Per a later analysis, HLA-associated TCR beta chains showed more clonal expansion than other, equally common TCR beta chains. Reportedly, a later analysis found an Asian-associated ancestry cluster had fewer N-insertions than the roughly 700-donor mean. A later analysis found most CMV-associated TCR beta chains apparently HLA-restricted. The authors later linked a missense DCLRE1C variant to TCR beta V- and J-gene trimming.

The TCR comes from a man under 40 in good health and CMV-seronegative. The genes are TRBV30 and TRBJ2-7; TRBD1 might be the D (6 bases). Sequenced sample: PBMCs. The CDR3 loop reads CAWREVGAQYEQYF. CDR3 sequence (DNA): TGTGCCTGGAGGGAAGTGGGGGCGCAATACGAGCAGTACTTC.